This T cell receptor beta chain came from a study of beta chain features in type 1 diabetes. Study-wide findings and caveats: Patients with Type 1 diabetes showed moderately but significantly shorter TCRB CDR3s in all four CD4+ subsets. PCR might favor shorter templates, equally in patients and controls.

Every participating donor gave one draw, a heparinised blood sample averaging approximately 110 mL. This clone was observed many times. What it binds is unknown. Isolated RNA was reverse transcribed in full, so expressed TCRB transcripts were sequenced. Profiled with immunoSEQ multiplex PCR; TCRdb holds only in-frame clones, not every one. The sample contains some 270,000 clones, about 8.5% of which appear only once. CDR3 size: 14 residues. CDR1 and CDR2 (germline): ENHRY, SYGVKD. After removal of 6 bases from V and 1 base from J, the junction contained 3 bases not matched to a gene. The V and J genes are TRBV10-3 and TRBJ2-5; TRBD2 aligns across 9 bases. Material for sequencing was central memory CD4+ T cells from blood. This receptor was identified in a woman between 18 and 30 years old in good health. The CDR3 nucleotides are TGTGCCATCAGCCAGACTAGCGGCCAAGAGACCCAGTACTTC. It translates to CAISQTSGQETQYF.